Shown below are 29 T cell receptor beta chains from a single sample sequenced in a study of T cell changes during pregnancy in multiple sclerosis. Assay: immunoSEQ multiplex PCR; the TCRdb copy retains only in-frame clones and omits some. The data hold about 110,000 clones, with around 92% observed a single time. This specimen was peripheral blood, taken after pregnancy. Receptors were obtained from a female donor with multiple sclerosis, enrolled in a pregnancy study.

V gene TRBV5-4 combines with J gene TRBJ2-1; 9 bases line up with TRBD1. The trim removed 5 bases at V and 4 bases at J, leaving 7 bases unmatched. CDR1 is SGHNT, CDR2 YYREEE, per germline (reference sequence). The CDR3 runs 15 residues. DNA of the CDR3: TGTGCCAGCAGTTCCTCGGGACAGGGTTACAATGAGCAGTTCTTC. Translating gives CASSSSGQGYNEQFF.

The V gene is TRBV28, the J gene TRBJ1-3; TRBD1 might be the D (5 bases). The CDR3 covers 14 residues. CDR1 and CDR2 (germline): MDHEN, SYDVKM. V lost 10 bases and J lost 4, with 17 bases in between. CDR3 DNA: TGTGCCACGGAAACCGGACATAAAGGAAACACCATATATTTT. Its translation is CATETGHKGNTIYF.

V is TRBV5-1 and J is TRBJ2-3; 9 positions match TRBD1. The CDR3 consists of 15 residues. CDR1 is SGHRS and CDR2 is YFSETQ in the germline V gene. The trim removed 5 bases at V and 0 bases at J, leaving 4 bases unmatched. CDR3 in amino acids: CASSYGTGSTDTQYF. The DNA for the CDR3 is TGCGCCAGCAGTTACGGGACAGGGAGCACAGATACGCAGTATTTT.

This chain joins TRBV28 and TRBJ2-7; 7 bases align to TRBD2. In germline, CDR1 is MDHEN, CDR2 SYDVKM. This CDR3 spans 13 amino acids. The V gene end was trimmed by 6 bases and the J gene end by 0 bases; junction bases not matched to a gene: 2. This CDR3 is CASRPSGSYEQYF. The DNA for the CDR3 is TGTGCCAGCAGGCCTAGCGGCTCCTACGAGCAGTACTTC.

This rearrangement joins TRBV9 to TRBJ1-1, with D tentatively TRBD1 (6 bases). The germline V gene has CDR1 SGDLS and CDR2 YYNGEE. This CDR3 has 12 residues. Trimming removed 0 bases at V and 7 bases at J, with 7 bases between. The CDR3 region is CASSVVGGEAFF. The CDR3 coding sequence is TGTGCCAGCAGCGTAGTAGGGGGTGAAGCTTTCTTT. The full variable domain, its missing parts supplied by reference TRBV9 and TRBJ1-1, is DSGVTQTPKHLITATGQRVTLRCSPRSGDLSVYWYQQSLDQGLQFLIQYYNGEERAKGNILERFSAQQFPDLHSELNLSSLELGDSALYFCASSVVGGEAFFGQGTRLTVV.

This chain joins TRBV9 and TRBJ1-2; D may be TRBD1 (5 bases). This CDR3 comprises 14 residues. Trimming removed 0 bases from V and 6 bases from J, with 12 bases in between. In germline, CDR1 is SGDLS, CDR2 YYNGEE. The CDR3 nucleotides are TGTGCCAGCAGCGTAGGCACGGGGGTCAATGGCTACACCTTC. This encodes CASSVGTGVNGYTF.

The chain uses TRBV27 and TRBJ1-1; maybe TRBD1 (5 bases). Germline V gene sequence: CDR1 MNHEY, CDR2 SMNVEV (reference sequence). The CDR3 contains 15 residues. Trimming left V 5 bases short and J 0 bases short, with 13 bases between. CDR3 amino acids: CASSLRRQMNTEAFF. CDR3 bases: TGTGCCAGCAGTCTCCGGCGACAGATGAACACTGAAGCTTTCTTT.

J is TRBJ2-5 and V is TRBV5-4, with D possibly matching TRBD1 (7 bases). Per the germline V gene, CDR1 is SGHNT and CDR2 is YYREEE (reference sequence). The CDR3 sequence is 15 residues long. Trimming pared 1 base from V and 5 bases from J, leaving 15 bases between. The CDR3 here is CASSLSGGLGETQYF. The DNA for the CDR3 is TGTGCCAGCAGCTTGTCAGGGGGGCTGGGGGAGACCCAGTACTTC.

This chain links TRBV19 with TRBJ1-3; D is possibly TRBD1 (6 bases). V lost 2 bases and J lost 0, with 14 bases in between. The CDR3 is 17 residues long. CDR1 LNHDA and CDR2 SQIVND come from the germline V gene (reference sequence). The CDR3 spells CASSIPGTPFSGNTIYF. DNA of the CDR3: TGTGCCAGTAGTATACCCGGGACACCGTTCTCTGGAAACACCATATATTTT. The full variable domain, with the rest looked up from reference TRBV19 and TRBJ1-3, is DGGITQSPKYLFRKEGQNVTLSCEQNLNHDAMYWYRQDPGQGLRLIYYSQIVNDFQKGDIAEGYSVSREKKESFPLTVTSAQKNPTAFYLCASSIPGTPFSGNTIYFGEGSWLTVV.

This clone was counted once. The chain has TRBV2 and TRBJ1-1; 9 nucleotides agree with TRBD1. Germline V CDR1 and CDR2: SNHLY, FYNNEI. The ends lost 2 bases at V and 4 bases at J; junction bases unmatched: 5. CDR3 length: 15 amino acids. The CDR3 spells CASSEYGTGSTEAFF. CDR3 coding DNA: TGTGCCAGCAGTGAATATGGGACAGGGTCCACTGAAGCTTTCTTT. Together with reference TRBV2 and TRBJ1-1, the CDR3 gives the full variable domain: EPEVTQTPSHQVTQMGQEVILRCVPISNHLYFYWYRQILGQKVEFLVSFYNNEISEKSEIFDDQFSVERPDGSNFTLKIRSTKLEDSAMYFCASSEYGTGSTEAFFGQGTRLTVV.

In this sample, this clone turned up a few times. This chain uses TRBV2 with TRBJ1-2, with D perhaps TRBD1 (6 bases). V lost 11 bases and J lost 8, with 21 bases in between. CDR3 length: 13 residues. The V gene's germline CDR1 is SNHLY and CDR2 FYNNEI. CDR3 region: CAGDIRGEGGYTF. The CDR3 nucleotides read TGTGCCGGAGATATCAGGGGTGAAGGCGGCTACACCTTC.

The chain uses TRBV5-3 and TRBJ2-7, with D perhaps TRBD2 (5 bases). TRBV5-3 is identified as an open reading frame with a role that is uncertain. V was trimmed by 3 bases and J by 0 bases, leaving 13 bases between them. CDR3 length: 15 residues. The CDR3 sequence: CARSSSLRSSYEQYF. CDR3 DNA sequence: TGTGCCAGAAGCTCTAGCTTAAGGAGCTCCTACGAGCAGTACTTC.

The chain is built from TRBV29-1 and TRBJ2-1; D is unresolved. Deletions cut 0 bases from V and 3 bases from J, with 12 bases between. In germline, CDR1 is SQVTM, CDR2 ANQGSEA. The CDR3 has 15 amino acids. The DNA for the CDR3 is TGCAGCGTTGAAGAGACTCCTTCTTACTACAATGAGCAGTTCTTC. As protein: CSVEETPSYYNEQFF.

V and J are TRBV5-4 and TRBJ2-3; TRBD1 agrees at 11 bases. This CDR3 has 15 residues. The germline gives CDR1 SGHNT, CDR2 YYREEE (reference sequence). The ends lost 2 bases at V and 5 bases at J; junction bases unmatched: 4. The CDR3 DNA reads TGTGCCAGCAGCTTCAGGACAGGGGGCAAAGATACGCAGTATTTT. Its protein product is CASSFRTGGKDTQYF.

This clone was observed a few times. The gene calls are TRBV18 and TRBJ1-1; D not certain. This CDR3 comprises 15 residues. Trimming cost V 3 bases and J 4 bases, with 15 bases left between them. Looked up from germline, CDR1 is KGHSH and CDR2 is LQKENI. The CDR3 DNA reads TGTGCCAGCTCACCCAGAACCGCCCCGGGCACTGAAGCTTTCTTT. As protein: CASSPRTAPGTEAFF.

The sample holds one count of this clone. The V call is TRBV7-9, the J call TRBJ2-7, with TRBD1 as a possible D gene (6 bases). Germline V gene data show CDR1 as SEHNR and CDR2 as FQNEAQ (reference sequence). The CDR3 has 14 amino acids. Trimming pared 5 bases from V and 0 bases from J, leaving 11 bases between. For the CDR3, the DNA is TGTGCCAGCAGCCCCCCAGGGGCCTCCTACGAGCAGTACTTC. As protein: CASSPPGASYEQYF.

The rearrangement joins TRBV10-3 to TRBJ2-3; D possibly corresponds to TRBD1 (6 bases). Germline loops: CDR1 ENHRY, CDR2 SYGVKD. CDR3 length: 13 residues. Trimming took 8 bases from V and 3 from J, leaving 12 bases between them. CDR3 sequence: CAIHRDETDTQYF. CDR3 sequence (DNA): TGTGCCATCCACAGGGATGAGACAGATACGCAGTATTTT.

The V and J genes are TRBV9 and TRBJ1-4; 7 bases align to TRBD1. Germline V gene data show CDR1 as SGDLS and CDR2 as YYNGEE. The trim removed 0 bases at V and 8 bases at J, leaving 7 bases unmatched. The CDR3 is 15 amino acids. CDR3 in amino acids: CASSVAEGAREKLFF. For the CDR3, the DNA is TGTGCCAGCAGCGTAGCGGAGGGGGCGAGGGAAAAACTGTTTTTT.

This clone was observed once. This chain uses TRBV19 with TRBJ1-2, with 8 positions matching TRBD1. This CDR3 comprises 15 residues. V shed 3 bases and J 6 bases; nucleotides not matched to a gene: 9. Germline V lookup: CDR1 LNHDA, CDR2 SQIVND (reference sequence). This CDR3 reads CASSIFRDRTDGYTF. The CDR3 DNA follows: TGTGCCAGTAGTATCTTCCGGGACAGGACCGATGGCTACACCTTC. The full variable domain, completed using reference TRBV19 and TRBJ1-2, is DGGITQSPKYLFRKEGQNVTLSCEQNLNHDAMYWYRQDPGQGLRLIYYSQIVNDFQKGDIAEGYSVSREKKESFPLTVTSAQKNPTAFYLCASSIFRDRTDGYTFGSGTRLTVV.

The chain is built from TRBV28 and TRBJ1-2; TRBD1 might be the D (6 bases). V lost 3 bases to trimming and J lost 6 bases, with 14 bases between them. This CDR3 comprises 14 residues. CDR1 MDHEN and CDR2 SYDVKM come from the germline V gene. The CDR3, as DNA: TGTGCCAGCAGTTTCTCAACAGGGATGAATGGCTACACCTTC. Translating gives CASSFSTGMNGYTF.

In its sample, this clone was seen once. The rearrangement links TRBV5-1 to TRBJ2-3; D is possibly TRBD2 (5 bases). CDR1 is SGHRS and CDR2 is YFSETQ in the germline V gene. The CDR3 length is 16 residues. With 4 bases removed from V and 6 bases from J, the gap between germline ends came to 21 bases. The DNA of the CDR3 is TGCGCCAGCAGCCCCGCCGCGGCTAGCACATCCGATACGCAGTATTTT. Protein sequence: CASSPAAASTSDTQYF.

This chain uses TRBV6-1 with TRBJ2-1; 13 positions agree with TRBD2. The CDR3 has 18 residues. V lost 4 bases to trimming and J lost 0 bases; unmatched junction nucleotides: 6. The germline gives CDR1 MNHNS, CDR2 SASEGT. The CDR3 sequence is CASSGTSGGKSSYNEQFF. In nucleotides, the CDR3 is TGTGCCAGCAGTGGGACTAGCGGGGGCAAGAGCTCCTACAATGAGCAGTTCTTC.

The chain couples TRBV6-1 to TRBJ2-5; 8 bases agree with TRBD1. Germline CDR1 MNHNS, CDR2 SASEGT. CDR3 length: 14 amino acids. The J segment lost 5 bases and the V segment lost 4 bases, leaving 6 bases of the junction unmatched. The CDR3 coding sequence is TGTGCCAGCAGTGGCCAGGGGGCACGGGAGACCCAGTACTTC. Encoded protein: CASSGQGARETQYF.

The CDR3 region is CASSPAGGPEQYF. Written as DNA, the CDR3 is TGTGCCAGCAGCCCGGCGGGGGGGCCCGAGCAGTACTTC. The chain links TRBV7-2 to TRBJ2-7, with TRBD2 matching 9 bases. J was trimmed by 6 bases and V by 5 bases; bases with no gene match: 5. Germline V gene lookup returns CDR1 SGHTA and CDR2 FQGNSA. This CDR3 is built from 13 residues.

The V call is TRBV27, the J call TRBJ2-6, with D tentatively TRBD2 (5 bases). The CDR3 runs 17 residues. Germline V CDR1 and CDR2: MNHEY, SMNVEV (reference sequence). V shed 3 bases and J shed 2 bases, with 14 bases lying between them. CDR3 in amino acids: CASSLRALLTGANVLTF. The CDR3 nucleotides are TGTGCCAGCAGTTTGCGGGCCCTCCTAACTGGGGCCAACGTCCTGACTTTC.

This clone was observed once. The rearrangement uses TRBV6-4 and TRBJ2-1; TRBD1 is a possible D gene (5 bases). Trimming left V 8 bases short and J 10 bases short, with 21 bases between. The CDR3 length is 14 residues. Per the germline V gene, CDR1 is MRHNA and CDR2 is SNTAGT. In nucleotides, the CDR3 is TGTGCCAGCGGGGCGACCTCAATGACTGCCGAGCAGTTCTTC. This encodes CASGATSMTAEQFF.

This sequence joins TRBV28 and TRBJ1-4; tentatively, D is TRBD1 (6 bases). CDR3 length: 15 residues. V lost 2 bases to trimming and J lost 8 bases, with 15 bases between them. Germline values: CDR1 MDHEN, CDR2 SYDVKM. CDR3 DNA sequence: TGTGCCAGCAGTTTAGGGGGGGGCGGAAGGGAAAAACTGTTTTTT. Encoded protein: CASSLGGGGREKLFF.

The chain uses TRBV7-3 and TRBJ2-1; TRBD2 is a possible D gene (5 bases). The germline CDR1 and CDR2 sequences are SGHTA and FQGTGA. The CDR3 covers 13 residues. V lost 3 bases and J 15 bases, leaving 18 bases between the germline ends. The CDR3 DNA is TGTGCCAGCAGCTTTGTGCCTAGCCCCTTAGTGTTCTTC. It codes for CASSFVPSPLVFF.

This clone was observed a handful of times. CDR3 amino acids: CASSNHNSYEQYF. In DNA form, the CDR3 reads TGTGCCAGCAGCAATCACAACTCCTACGAGCAGTACTTC. The V call is TRBV21-1, the J call TRBJ2-7; the D call in the table, TRBD1, was not verified against the DNA. TRBV21-1 is noted as a pseudogene. This CDR3 is built from 13 residues.